The T cell receptor (beta chain) described here comes from a study of cytomegalovirus exposure and HLA in healthy donors. General study points: A subsequent analysis found that TCR clusters from the first cohort also tended to co-occur in the 120 or so validation repertoires, with less than 95% of cluster scores above 0. Cytomegalovirus status was reportedly diagnosed by the classifier with high sensitivity and specificity.

V lost 11 bases and J lost 3; bases outside the gene matches: 18. Germline CDR1 is SNHLY and CDR2 is FYNNEI. The CDR3 extends over 16 amino acids. Note on this clone: Its antigen is unknown.

TCRdb's copy holds only in-frame clones and misses some; the assay was immunoSEQ multiplex PCR. The data show about 160,000 clones, around 96% seen once. The sequence derives from a woman between 18 and 29 years old in good health and CMV-seronegative. Sequencing input: PBMCs. This chain connects TRBV2 to TRBJ1-2; 7 bases align to TRBD1. This CDR3 is CAGTQGLGSGDYGYTF. The DNA for the CDR3 is TGTGCCGGCACACAGGGGTTAGGGTCGGGGGACTATGGCTACACCTTC.